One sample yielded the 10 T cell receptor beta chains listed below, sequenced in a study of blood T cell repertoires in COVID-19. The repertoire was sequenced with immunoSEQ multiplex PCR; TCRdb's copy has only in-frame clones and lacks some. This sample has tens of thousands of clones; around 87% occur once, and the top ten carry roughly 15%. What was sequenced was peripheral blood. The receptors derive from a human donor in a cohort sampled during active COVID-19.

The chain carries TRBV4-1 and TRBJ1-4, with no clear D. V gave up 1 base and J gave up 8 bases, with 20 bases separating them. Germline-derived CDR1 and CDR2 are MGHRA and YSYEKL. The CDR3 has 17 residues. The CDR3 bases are TGCGCCAGCAGCCAAGCAGGCAGACAAACAGCCATGGAAAAACTGTTTTTT. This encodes CASSQAGRQTAMEKLFF.

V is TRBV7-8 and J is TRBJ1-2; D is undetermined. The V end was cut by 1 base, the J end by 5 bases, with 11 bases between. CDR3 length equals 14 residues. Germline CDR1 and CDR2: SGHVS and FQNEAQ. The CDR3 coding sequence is TGTGCCAGCAGCTTAGGGCACGGGTTATATGGCTACACCTTC. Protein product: CASSLGHGLYGYTF.

CDR3 loop: CASSPMRLYEQYF. As DNA, the CDR3 is TGTGCCAGCAGTCCCATGCGGCTATACGAGCAGTACTTC. The J gene is TRBJ2-7, the V gene TRBV28; D not certain. V was cut by 5 bases and J by 4 bases, with 12 bases left in between. Germline V gene lookup returns CDR1 MDHEN and CDR2 SYDVKM. This CDR3 has 13 amino acids. Full variable domain (missing parts from reference TRBV28 and TRBJ2-7): DVKVTQSSRYLVKRTGEKVFLECVQDMDHENMFWYRQDPGLGLRLIYFSYDVKMKEKGDIPEGYSVSREKKERFSLILESASTNQTSMYLCASSPMRLYEQYFGPGTRLTVT.

The CDR3 nucleotides read TGTGCCAGCAGCTTTGGCGACAGGGTCCCCTACGAGCAGTACTTC. Translating it yields CASSFGDRVPYEQYF. The V call is TRBV7-9, the J call TRBJ2-7, with TRBD1 identical over 7 bases. Germline V lookup: CDR1 SEHNR, CDR2 FQNEAQ (reference sequence). This CDR3 is built from 15 residues. With V trimmed by 3 bases and J by 2 bases, 7 bases remained unmatched. The full variable domain, in which reference TRBV7-9 and TRBJ2-7 provide the parts outside the CDR3, is DTGVSQNPRHKITKRGQNVTFRCDPISEHNRLYWYRQTLGQGPEFLTYFQNEAQLEKSRLLSDRFSAERPKGSFSTLEIQRTEQGDSAMYLCASSFGDRVPYEQYFGPGTRLTVT.

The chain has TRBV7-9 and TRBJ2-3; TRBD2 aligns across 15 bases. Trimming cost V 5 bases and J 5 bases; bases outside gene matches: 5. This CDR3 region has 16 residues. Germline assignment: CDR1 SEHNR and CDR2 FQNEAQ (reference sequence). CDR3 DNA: TGTGCCAGCAGCCCGGGACTAGCGGGAGGACGAGATACGCAGTATTTT. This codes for CASSPGLAGGRDTQYF. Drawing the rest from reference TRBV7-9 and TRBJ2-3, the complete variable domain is DTGVSQNPRHKITKRGQNVTFRCDPISEHNRLYWYRQTLGQGPEFLTYFQNEAQLEKSRLLSDRFSAERPKGSFSTLEIQRTEQGDSAMYLCASSPGLAGGRDTQYFGPGTRLTVL.

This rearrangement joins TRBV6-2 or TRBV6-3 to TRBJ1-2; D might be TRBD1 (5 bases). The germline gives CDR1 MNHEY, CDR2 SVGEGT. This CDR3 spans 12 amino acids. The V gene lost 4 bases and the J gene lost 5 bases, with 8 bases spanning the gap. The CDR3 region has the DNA TGTGCCAGCAGTTCGACAGCTTATGGCTACACCTTC. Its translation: CASSSTAYGYTF.

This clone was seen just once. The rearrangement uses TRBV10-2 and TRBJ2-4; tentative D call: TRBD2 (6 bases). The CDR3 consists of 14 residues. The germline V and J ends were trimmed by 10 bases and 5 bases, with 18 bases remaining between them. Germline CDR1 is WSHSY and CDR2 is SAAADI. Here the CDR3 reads CATVWGDGENIQYF. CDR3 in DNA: TGCGCCACCGTTTGGGGGGATGGGGAAAACATTCAGTACTTC.

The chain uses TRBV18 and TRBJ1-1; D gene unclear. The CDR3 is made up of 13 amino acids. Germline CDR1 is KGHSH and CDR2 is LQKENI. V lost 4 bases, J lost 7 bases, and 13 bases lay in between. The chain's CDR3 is CASSLGPRNEAFF. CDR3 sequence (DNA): TGTGCCAGCTCACTGGGTCCGCGGAATGAAGCTTTCTTT.

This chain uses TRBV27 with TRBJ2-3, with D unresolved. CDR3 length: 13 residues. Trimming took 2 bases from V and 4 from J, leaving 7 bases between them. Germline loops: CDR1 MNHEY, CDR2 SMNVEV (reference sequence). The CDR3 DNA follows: TGTGCCAGCAGTTTAGTTGGGCCAGATACGCAGTATTTT. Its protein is CASSLVGPDTQYF.

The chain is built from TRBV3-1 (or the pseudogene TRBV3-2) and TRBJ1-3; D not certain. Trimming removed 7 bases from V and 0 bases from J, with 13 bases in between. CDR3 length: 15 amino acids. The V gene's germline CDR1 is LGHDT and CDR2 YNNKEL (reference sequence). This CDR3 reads CASKRAVSSGNTIYF. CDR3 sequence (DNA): TGTGCCAGCAAGCGGGCGGTAAGCTCTGGAAACACCATATATTTT.